These T cell receptor beta chains were read from a single sample in a study of shared T cell receptors in the human thymus. The repertoire was sequenced with immunoSEQ multiplex PCR; TCRdb's copy has only in-frame clones and lacks some. The sample lists hundreds of thousands of clones, approximately 78% occurring once. These same data were also listed under a study on human thymus T cells.

Sequenced sample: thymocytes. All receptors derive from a boy in the first two years of life with a congenital heart defect. Both conserved end residues are part of each CDR3. D genes are given only for firm matches. Part of the rows lack a size; the others show once, few, many or a class for expanded clones.

d_gene,v_gene,j_gene,abundance,CDR3nt,CDR3aa
TRBD1,TRBV5-6,TRBJ2-3,once,TGTGCCAGCAGCTTGGTGGACAGGAGCACAGATACGCAGTATTTT,CASSLVDRSTDTQYF
TRBD1,TRBV27,TRBJ1-1,NA,TGTGCCAGCAGTCCGAGGGACAGGGGAAACACTGAAGCTTTCTTT,CASSPRDRGNTEAFF
TRBD1,TRBV19,TRBJ2-4,NA,TGTGCCAGTAGGGGACAGGGAGTCGACGCCAAAAACATTCAGTACTTC,CASRGQGVDAKNIQYF
NA,TRBV5-6,TRBJ2-3,NA,TGTGCCAGCAGCTTGGCAACAGATCTTCGTAGCACAGATACGCAGTATTTT,CASSLATDLRSTDTQYF
NA,TRBV6-4,TRBJ1-2,NA,TGTGCCAGCAGTGGTGGAGTCGGTGGCTACACCTTC,CASSGGVGGYTF
TRBD1,TRBV27,TRBJ1-3,NA,TGTGCCAGCAGTTTATCGACAGGGAAAGGGGACACCATATATTTT,CASSLSTGKGDTIYF
TRBD2,TRBV29-1,TRBJ2-3,few,TGCAGCGTTGTAGGGTCTAGCGGGAGTACAGATACGCAGTATTTT,CSVVGSSGSTDTQYF
NA,TRBV30,TRBJ1-3,NA,TGTGCCTGGATCCCACGGGGGGGAGGCTCTGGAAACACCATATATTTT,CAWIPRGGGSGNTIYF
TRBD2,TRBV29-1,TRBJ2-7,NA,TGCAGCGCCGGTGGGCTACCGGGACTAGCGGGGCTGAACGAGCAGTACTTC,CSAGGLPGLAGLNEQYF
TRBD2,TRBV27,TRBJ2-7,NA,TGTGCCAGCAGTCTTACTAGCGGGAAAACCTACGAGCAGTACTTC,CASSLTSGKTYEQYF
NA,TRBV14,TRBJ2-7,NA,TGTGCCAGCAGCCAACGGGATTTACAACAATACGAGCAGTACTTC,CASSQRDLQQYEQYF
TRBD1,TRBV27,TRBJ2-3,once,TGTGCCAGCAGTCGACAGGGCGCACGAGATACGCAGTATTTT,CASSRQGARDTQYF
NA,TRBV6-5,TRBJ2-5,NA,TGTGCCAGCAGTTACGGGCAGCAAGAGACCCAGTACTTC,CASSYGQQETQYF
TRBD1,TRBV5-1,TRBJ2-7,NA,TGCGCCAGCAGCCCGGGACAGGCCGACTACGAGCAGTACTTC,CASSPGQADYEQYF
TRBD2,TRBV5-1,TRBJ2-7,NA,TGCGCCAGCAGCTCGCTACCTACGACTAGCGGGAGGGCCAACGAGCAGTACTTC,CASSSLPTTSGRANEQYF
NA,TRBV30,TRBJ2-3,NA,TGTGCCTGGACAGGGGCGGGCGCAGATACGCAGTATTTT,CAWTGAGADTQYF
NA,TRBV4-3,TRBJ1-3,NA,TGCGCCAGCAGCCAAGGATTCCGGTCGAGCTCTGGAAACACCATATATTTT,CASSQGFRSSSGNTIYF
NA,TRBV11-2,TRBJ1-3,few,TGTGCCAGCAGCGAAGGGGGGGGGCACTCTGGAAACACCATATATTTT,CASSEGGGHSGNTIYF
NA,TRBV19,TRBJ2-5,NA,TGTGCCAGTAGTATCGGGCGGGCGGAGACCCAGTACTTC,CASSIGRAETQYF
TRBD1,TRBV27,TRBJ1-2,NA,TGTGCCACCCGACTCCAGGGGGCAGACTATGGCTACACCTTC,CATRLQGADYGYTF